The 15 T cell receptor beta chains reported below all come from one sample, sequenced in a study of T cells in women clearing cervical HPV infection. Assay: immunoSEQ multiplex PCR; the TCRdb copy retains only in-frame clones and omits some. The listing records fewer than 50,000 clones. The sequenced sample consisted of blood buffy coat. The receptors shown here come from a woman between 18 and 75 years old with a cervical HPV16 infection that either progressed to CIN3+ or cleared (not recorded which).

Worth noting for this clone: With the read ending 3 residues before the CDR3 end, the germline J gene is used to fill in that end. This chain joins TRBV7-3 and TRBJ1-3; TRBD1 agrees at 7 bases. The CDR3 sequence is 18 residues long. V shed 5 bases and J 0 bases; nucleotides not matched to a gene: 13. Germline values: CDR1 SGHTA, CDR2 FQGTGA. The covered CDR3 bases are TGTGCCAGCAGCCCAGCCCCCGGGACAGCTACCTCTGGAAACACC. It encodes CASSPAPGTATSGNT. The full-length CDR3 reads as CASSPAPGTATSGNTIYF.

For this clone: The CDR3 is cut off 3 residues early in the read; its end comes from the germline J gene. The chain carries TRBV19 and TRBJ1-5; D perhaps matches TRBD1 (5 bases). This CDR3 has 16 residues. CDR1 is LNHDA and CDR2 is SQIVND in the germline V gene (reference sequence). V was cut by 4 bases and J by 6 bases, with 19 bases left in between. The CDR3 loop is CASSSRSGGAGQPQHF. The CDR3 bases that were read are TGTGCCAGTAGTAGTCGGTCGGGAGGGGCCGGTCAGCCC.

The CDR3 DNA, read in part, is TGTGCCAGTATGGGGGACAGGGGCTCCTATAATTCACCC. Its translation: CASMGDRGSYNSP. The complete CDR3 protein is CASMGDRGSYNSPLHF. This chain links TRBV19 with TRBJ1-6; 10 nucleotides align to TRBD1. The read ends 3 residues before the CDR3 terminus; that terminus is restored from the germline J gene. The V and J ends lost 7 bases and 0 bases, in that order; junction bases with no gene match: 3. Germline assignment: CDR1 LNHDA and CDR2 SQIVND (reference sequence). The CDR3 runs to 16 residues. Filled out from reference TRBV19 and TRBJ1-6, the complete variable domain reads DGGITQSPKYLFRKEGQNVTLSCEQNLNHDAMYWYRQDPGQGLRLIYYSQIVNDFQKGDIAEGYSVSREKKESFPLTVTSAQKNPTAFYLCASMGDRGSYNSPLHFGNGTRLTVT.

Note on this clone: The read stops 3 residues short of the end of the CDR3; the missing end is completed from the germline J gene. The chain recombines TRBV30 with TRBJ2-3; possible D gene TRBD2, 6 bases. V shed 0 bases and J shed 4 bases, with 8 bases lying between them. The germline gives CDR1 GTSNPN, CDR2 SVGIG (reference sequence). The CDR3 length is 13 residues. The sequenced part of the CDR3 DNA is TGTGCCTGGAGTGTGCGGGAAGCAGATACG. It codes for CAWSVREADT. The CDR3 in full is CAWSVREADTQYF.

About this clone: Read coverage stops 3 residues before the CDR3 terminus; the germline J gene supplies the remainder. V and J are TRBV10-3 and TRBJ2-1, with 13 bases matching TRBD2. CDR1 is ENHRY, CDR2 SYGVKD, per germline. This CDR3 region has 16 residues. Losses at the gene ends were 6 bases for V and 7 bases for J; bases not matched to a gene: 9. The CDR3 bases that were read are TGTGCCATCAGCGACCGGACTAGCGGGGGTTTTAATGAG. Its translation: CAISDRTSGGFNE. The CDR3 in full is CAISDRTSGGFNEQFF.

A note on this clone: The sequenced fragment ends 3 residues before the CDR3 boundary, so the rest is inferred from the germline J gene. This chain links TRBV19 with TRBJ2-3; 10 positions match TRBD1. The CDR3 has 16 amino acids. V lost 4 bases and J lost 0; bases outside the gene matches: 4. Per the germline V gene, CDR1 is LNHDA and CDR2 is SQIVND (reference sequence). Partial CDR3 DNA: TGTGCCAGTAGTAGGGACAGGGGTACTAGCACAGATACG. Translating it yields CASSRDRGTSTDT. The CDR3, in full, reads CASSRDRGTSTDTQYF. The variable domain in full, completed from reference TRBV19 and TRBJ2-3, reads DGGITQSPKYLFRKEGQNVTLSCEQNLNHDAMYWYRQDPGQGLRLIYYSQIVNDFQKGDIAEGYSVSREKKESFPLTVTSAQKNPTAFYLCASSRDRGTSTDTQYFGPGTRLTVL.

Regarding this clone: The read stops 3 residues short of the end of the CDR3; the missing end is completed from the germline J gene. The chain has TRBV20-1 and TRBJ2-7; TRBD1 aligns across 7 bases. CDR3 length: 14 amino acids. V was pared by 2 bases and J by 0 bases, with 4 bases of the junction left unmatched. Germline V gene sequence: CDR1 DFQATT, CDR2 SNEGSKA (reference sequence). CDR3 DNA, as far as it was read: TGCAGTGCTAGACTTGACAGGGCCTCCTACGAG. Translation gives CSARLDRASYE. The full CDR3 protein reads CSARLDRASYEQYF.

On this clone: The missing CDR3 end, 3 residues past where the read stops, is filled in from the germline J gene. The rearrangement joins TRBV20-1 to TRBJ2-3, with 14 positions matching TRBD2. The CDR3 is 20 residues long. CDR1 is DFQATT, CDR2 SNEGSKA, per germline (reference sequence). Trimming cost V 0 bases and J 4 bases; bases outside gene matches: 15. Here the CDR3 reads CSARDWRLAGGPGVADTQYF. The covered CDR3 bases are TGCAGTGCTAGAGATTGGAGACTAGCGGGAGGGCCCGGAGTTGCAGATACG.

Points on this clone: The read ends 3 residues before the CDR3 terminus; that terminus is restored from the germline J gene. The chain employs TRBV19 and TRBJ2-5; 7 bases align to TRBD2. CDR1 is LNHDA, CDR2 SQIVND, per germline (reference sequence). Germline trimming cut 10 bases from V and 5 bases from J; bases unmatched to any gene: 4. This CDR3 has 11 residues. CDR3 in amino acids: CATRGRETQYF. The sequenced part of the CDR3 DNA is TGTGCCACGCGGGGGAGGGAGACC. The full variable domain, its missing parts supplied by reference TRBV19 and TRBJ2-5, is DGGITQSPKYLFRKEGQNVTLSCEQNLNHDAMYWYRQDPGQGLRLIYYSQIVNDFQKGDIAEGYSVSREKKESFPLTVTSAQKNPTAFYLCATRGRETQYFGPGTRLLVL.

A remark on this clone: The CDR3 is cut off 3 residues early in the read; its end comes from the germline J gene. The rearrangement links TRBV19 to TRBJ2-2; perhaps TRBD1 as D (6 bases). V was clipped by 5 bases and J by 6 bases, with 16 bases between them. Germline CDR1 and CDR2: LNHDA and SQIVND (reference sequence). The CDR3 runs 15 residues. The CDR3 bases that were read are TGTGCCAGTAGTTCTCCGGGACACAGGGCCGGGGAG. Its translation: CASSSPGHRAGE. The complete CDR3 reads CASSSPGHRAGELFF.

On this clone: The read comes to an end 3 residues before the CDR3 does, leaving the germline J gene to fill in the end. This sequence joins TRBV5-6 and TRBJ2-3; D gene unclear. CDR1 is SGHDT and CDR2 is YYEEEE in the germline V gene. The CDR3 runs 13 residues. V gave up 7 bases and J gave up 1 base, with 10 bases separating them. The part of the CDR3 DNA that was read is TGTGCCAGCTCCAAACGGGGCACAGATACG. This encodes CASSKRGTDT. The full CDR3 protein is CASSKRGTDTQYF.

The sequenced CDR3 bases are TGTGCCAGCAGCGGGACTTTGTACGAG. Translating it yields CASSGTLYE. In full, the CDR3 is CASSGTLYEQYF. The chain employs TRBV7-2 and TRBJ2-7, with a possible D match to TRBD2 (6 bases). The CDR3 end lies 3 residues beyond the end of the read and is filled in from the germline J gene. CDR3 length: 12 residues. Germline CDR1 reads SGHTA; CDR2 reads FQGNSA. Trimming removed 5 bases at V and 4 bases at J, with 9 bases between.

With regard to this clone: The CDR3 goes on 3 residues after the read ends, and that part is filled in from the germline J gene. The chain uses TRBV29-1 and TRBJ1-2; the match to TRBD1 covers 9 bases. CDR3 length: 13 amino acids. V lost 6 bases, J lost 5 bases, and 7 bases stayed unmatched. The germline CDR1 and CDR2 sequences are SQVTM and ANQGSEA. Incomplete CDR3 DNA: TGCAGCGTGCCGGGACAGGGTTTGTATGGC. Translation: CSVPGQGLYG. The whole CDR3 sequence reads CSVPGQGLYGYTF.

Its frequency marks this clone as medium-sized. The CDR3 end lies 3 residues beyond the end of the read and is filled in from the germline J gene. This rearrangement joins TRBV5-1 to TRBJ2-3; TRBD1 matches at 8 bases. Trimming at V came to 6 bases and at J to 1 base, leaving 4 bases not matched to a gene. Germline CDR1 is SGHRS and CDR2 is YFSETQ. The CDR3 totals 14 residues. Here the CDR3 reads CASNPGQGTDTQYF. The covered CDR3 bases are TGCGCCAGCAACCCGGGACAGGGCACAGATACG.

On this clone itself: The CDR3 end is not reached by the read, which stops 3 residues before it; the germline J gene fills it in. The rearrangement uses TRBV20-1 and TRBJ1-2; D may be TRBD1 (6 bases). There are 15 residues in the CDR3. Germline CDR1 is DFQATT and CDR2 is SNEGSKA (reference sequence). The CDR3 DNA, read in part, is TGCAGTGCTAGGATATGGGACACCCGACGTGAGGGC. Amino acids: CSARIWDTRREG. The full CDR3 sequence reads CSARIWDTRREGYTF.